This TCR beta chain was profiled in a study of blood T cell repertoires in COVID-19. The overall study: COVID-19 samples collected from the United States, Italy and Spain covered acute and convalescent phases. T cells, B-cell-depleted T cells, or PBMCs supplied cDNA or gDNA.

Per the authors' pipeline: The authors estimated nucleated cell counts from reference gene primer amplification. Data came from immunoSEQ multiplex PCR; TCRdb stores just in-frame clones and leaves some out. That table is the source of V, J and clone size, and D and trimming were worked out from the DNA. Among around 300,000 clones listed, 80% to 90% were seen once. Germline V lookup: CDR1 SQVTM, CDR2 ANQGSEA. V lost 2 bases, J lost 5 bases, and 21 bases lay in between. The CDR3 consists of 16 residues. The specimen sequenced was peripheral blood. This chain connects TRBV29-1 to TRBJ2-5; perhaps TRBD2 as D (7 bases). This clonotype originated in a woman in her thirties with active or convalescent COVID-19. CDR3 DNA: TGCAGCGTTGAATATCCCCAAGGGGGGGGCTTGGAGACCCAGTACTTC. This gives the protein CSVEYPQGGGLETQYF.